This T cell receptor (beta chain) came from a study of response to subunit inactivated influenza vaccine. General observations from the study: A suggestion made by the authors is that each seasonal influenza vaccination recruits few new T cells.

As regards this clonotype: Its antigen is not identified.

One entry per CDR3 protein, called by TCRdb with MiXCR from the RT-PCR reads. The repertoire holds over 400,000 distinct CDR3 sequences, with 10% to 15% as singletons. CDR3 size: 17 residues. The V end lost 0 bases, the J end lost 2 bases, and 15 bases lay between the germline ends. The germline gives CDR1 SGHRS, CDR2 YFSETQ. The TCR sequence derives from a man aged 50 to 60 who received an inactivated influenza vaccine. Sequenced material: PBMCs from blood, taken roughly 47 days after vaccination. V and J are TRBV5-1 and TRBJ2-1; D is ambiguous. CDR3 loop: CASSLGWRPRAYNEQFF. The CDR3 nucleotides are TGCGCCAGCAGCTTGGGTTGGCGGCCGAGAGCCTACAATGAGCAGTTCTTC. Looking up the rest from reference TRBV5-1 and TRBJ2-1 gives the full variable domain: KAGVTQTPRYLIKTRGQQVTLSCSPISGHRSVSWYQQTPGQGLQFLFEYFSETQRNKGNFPGRFSGRQFSNSRSEMNVSTLELGDSALYLCASSLGWRPRAYNEQFFGPGTRLTVL.